One and the same sample provided the 5 T cell receptor delta chains below, sequenced in a study of gamma-delta T cells after stem cell transplantation (dated by TCRdb to 2015 to 2016). Libraries were constructed by RT-PCR. Instrument used: Illumina MiSeq. Via CATT, TCRdb reprocessed the public reads, and rows with identical DNA were then joined. This sample comprises some 1,400 delta-chain clones, about 42% of them detected only once. The ten largest clones take up around 46% of the sample. The specimen was gamma-delta T cells. The receptor set was obtained from a human donor. It is not recorded whose cells these are; they may come from a transplant donor.

Regarding this clone: Since a far larger clone is one base different, this is likely a read error. Distinct nucleotide sequences in the sample also encode this CDR3. The chain links TRDV2 to TRDJ1; 11 nucleotides line up with TRDD3. The J segment lost 2 bases and the V segment lost 3 bases, leaving 28 bases of the junction unmatched. This CDR3 has 23 residues. Germline V gives CDR1 GEAIGNYY, CDR2 EKD. CDR3 sequence: CACDPLFSARDGGYVFLTDKLIF. The CDR3, as DNA: TGTGCCTGTGACCCCCTATTTAGTGCCCGCGATGGGGGATACGTGTTTTTGACCGATAAACTCATCTTT.

A word on this clone: A far more abundant clone sits one base away, making this likely a read error. The sample has other DNA sequences that encode this CDR3 too. The V call is TRDV2, the J call TRDJ1; D possibly corresponds to TRDD3 (6 bases). V lost 3 bases and J 0 bases, leaving 19 bases between the germline ends. The germline V gene encodes CDR1 GEAIGNYY and CDR2 EKD. There are 17 residues in the CDR3. CDR3 DNA sequence: TGTGCCTGTGACCCTCTCACTGGGAAGAATTACACCGATAAACTCATCTTT. Translated: CACDPLTGKNYTDKLIF.

On this clone: A far more abundant clone sits one base away, making this likely a read error. The sample holds other DNA sequences that translate to the same CDR3. The V and J genes are TRDV2 and TRDJ1; 10 nucleotides match TRDD3. The CDR3 sequence is 19 residues long. CDR1 is GEAIGNYY, CDR2 EKD, per germline. The chain's CDR3 is CACDTLRGVTGGSTDKLIF. DNA for the CDR3: TGCGCCTGTGACACCCTGAGAGGGGTTACTGGGGGATCCACCGATAAACTCATCTTT.

A note on this clone: A much more abundant neighbour one base away suggests this may be a read error. The same CDR3 can be traced to other DNA sequences in this sample. The chain combines TRDV1 with TRDJ1, with D unresolved. Per germline, CDR1 TSWWSYY and CDR2 QGS. This CDR3 region has 21 residues. Trimming pared 0 bases from V and 0 bases from J, leaving 26 bases between. CDR3 bases: TGTGCTCTTGGGGAACTCTCTGCCTCCTCCACACCCGGTACGTACACCGATAAACTCATCTTT. Amino acid sequence: CALGELSASSTPGTYTDKLIF.

With regard to this clone: This is likely an artifact of a read error, given a far larger clone one base away. V usage is TRDV2 and J usage is TRDJ1; 10 nucleotides line up with TRDD3. CDR1 GEAIGNYY and CDR2 EKD come from the germline V gene. The CDR3 is 19 amino acids. The CDR3 nucleotides are TGTGCCTGTGGCACCGCTGTGGGGGGGGATACGCTGTACACCGATAAACTCATCTTT. It is translated as CACGTAVGGDTLYTDKLIF.